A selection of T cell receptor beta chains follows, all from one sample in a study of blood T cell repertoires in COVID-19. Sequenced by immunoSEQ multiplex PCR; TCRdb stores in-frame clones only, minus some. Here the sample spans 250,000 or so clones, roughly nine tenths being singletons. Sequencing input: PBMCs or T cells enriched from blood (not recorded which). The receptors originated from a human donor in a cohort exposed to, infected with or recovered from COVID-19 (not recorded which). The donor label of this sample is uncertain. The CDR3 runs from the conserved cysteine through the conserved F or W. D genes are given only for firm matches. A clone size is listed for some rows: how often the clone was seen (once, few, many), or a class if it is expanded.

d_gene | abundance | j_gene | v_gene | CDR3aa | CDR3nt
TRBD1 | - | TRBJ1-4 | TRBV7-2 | CASSASGGQSNEKLFF | TGTGCCAGCAGCGCATCCGGGGGACAGTCAAATGAAAAACTGTTTTTT
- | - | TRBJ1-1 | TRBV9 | CASSADTVMNTEAFF | TGTGCCAGCAGCGCCGACACAGTGATGAACACTGAAGCTTTCTTT
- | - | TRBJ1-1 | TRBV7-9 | CASSLPSPNTEAFF | TGTGCCAGCAGCTTACCTAGCCCCAACACTGAAGCTTTCTTT
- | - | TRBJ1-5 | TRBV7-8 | CASSLDSGGHQPQHF | TGTGCCAGCAGCTTAGACTCCGGGGGACATCAGCCCCAGCATTTT
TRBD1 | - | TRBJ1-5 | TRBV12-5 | CASGPNLGQTNQPQHF | TGTGCTAGTGGCCCCAACTTGGGACAGACCAATCAGCCCCAGCATTTT
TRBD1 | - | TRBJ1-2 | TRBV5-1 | CASSFGQESYGYTF | TGCGCCAGCAGCTTCGGACAGGAAAGCTATGGCTACACCTTC
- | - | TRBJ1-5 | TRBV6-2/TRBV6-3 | CASSYSRGRGNQPQHF | TGTGCCAGCAGTTACTCCAGGGGAAGGGGCAATCAGCCCCAGCATTTT
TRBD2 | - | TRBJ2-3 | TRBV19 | CATSIGGNSDTQYF | TGTGCCACCTCCATCGGGGGGAACTCAGATACGCAGTATTTT
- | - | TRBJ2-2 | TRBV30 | CAWQREVDTGELFF | TGTGCCTGGCAGAGGGAGGTGGACACCGGGGAGCTGTTTTTT
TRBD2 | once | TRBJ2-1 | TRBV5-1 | CASSLPREVGNEQFF | TGCGCCAGCAGCTTGCCCCGGGAGGTTGGCAATGAGCAGTTCTTC